This record covers a single TCR beta chain. The target antigen is unknown. This clone may be a read error of a much larger clone one base away. The junction had 8 bases not matched to a gene; V was cut back by 8 bases and J by 4 bases. CDR1 is MNHEY, CDR2 SMNVEV, per germline (reference sequence). This CDR3 has 15 residues. The data derive from a study of blood T cells in healthy people across ages. Sample-barcoded 5' priming and a J-beta primer mix drove a second PCR of roughly 6 to 12 cycles. TCRdb re-called the 5' RACE reads through MiXCR, storing one row per CDR3 protein. This table has around 1,000,000 distinct CDR3 sequences, approximately 25% appearing once. General study points: Strong correlation was found linking TCR beta diversity to naive T cell percentage.

The same sample was also studied in work on T cells of mothers and their children.

The specimen sequenced was blood. The sequence was collected from a girl aged 2-10 years in good health. The chain carries TRBV27 and TRBJ1-3; 10 nucleotides align to TRBD1. The CDR3 DNA follows: TGTGCCAGCGGCTTGACAGGGGGCTGGGGAAACACCATATATTTT. Its protein product is CASGLTGGWGNTIYF.